This T cell receptor beta chain was found in a study of cytomegalovirus exposure and HLA in healthy donors. Donors were ostensibly healthy at sampling, although undocumented immune exposures were probable. Whole-study results and caveats: Reports indicated that the classifier achieved high specificity and sensitivity in diagnosing cytomegalovirus status.

Per the germline V gene, CDR1 is SEHNR and CDR2 is FQNEAQ (reference sequence). Trimming at V came to 6 bases and at J to 6 bases, leaving 9 bases not matched to a gene. The CDR3 spans 15 residues. Note on this clone: Its antigen remains unidentified.

The study ran its PCR with 60 Vbeta and 13 Jbeta primers. Libraries were prepared by immunoSEQ multiplex PCR; TCRdb keeps only in-frame clonotypes and omits some of them. The repertoire holds 150,000 to 200,000 clones, with approximately 80% as singletons. The material sequenced was PBMCs. The clonotype comes from a middle-aged woman in good health and CMV-seropositive. The chain employs TRBV7-9 and TRBJ1-5; 9 bases align to TRBD1. The CDR3 loop is CASSRDRDFLQPQHF. The CDR3 region has the DNA TGTGCCAGCAGTCGGGACAGGGATTTTCTTCAGCCCCAGCATTTT.